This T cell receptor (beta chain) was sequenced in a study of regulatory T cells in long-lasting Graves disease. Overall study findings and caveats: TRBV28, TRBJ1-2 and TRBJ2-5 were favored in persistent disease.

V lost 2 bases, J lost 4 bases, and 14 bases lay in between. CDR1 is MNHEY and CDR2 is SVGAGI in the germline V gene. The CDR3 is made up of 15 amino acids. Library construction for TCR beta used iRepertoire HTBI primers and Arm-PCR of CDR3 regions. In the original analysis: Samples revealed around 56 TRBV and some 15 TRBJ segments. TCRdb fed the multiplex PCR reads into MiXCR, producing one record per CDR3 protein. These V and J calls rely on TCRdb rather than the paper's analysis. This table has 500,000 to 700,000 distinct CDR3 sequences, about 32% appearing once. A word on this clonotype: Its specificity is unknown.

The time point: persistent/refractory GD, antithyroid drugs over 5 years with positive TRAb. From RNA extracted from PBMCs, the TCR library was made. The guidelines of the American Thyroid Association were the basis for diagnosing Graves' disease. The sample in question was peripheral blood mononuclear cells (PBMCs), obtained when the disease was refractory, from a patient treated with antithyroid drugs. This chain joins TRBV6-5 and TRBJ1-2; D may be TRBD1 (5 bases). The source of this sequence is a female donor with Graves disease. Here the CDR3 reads CASSYRGTGSYGYTF. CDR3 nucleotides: TGTGCCAGCAGTTACAGAGGGACGGGTTCCTATGGCTACACCTTC.